A single sample is the source of the 13 T cell receptor beta chains below, sequenced in a study of cytomegalovirus exposure and HLA in healthy donors. Use of 60 Vbeta and 13 Jbeta primers characterized the PCR. Sequenced by immunoSEQ multiplex PCR; TCRdb stores in-frame clones only, minus some. The data contain about 200,000 clones, around 86% of them singletons. The sample was PBMCs. The receptors derive from a woman in her thirties or forties in good health and CMV-seronegative.

The chain combines TRBV7-9 with TRBJ2-3, with 9 bases fitting TRBD2. Germline CDR1 reads SEHNR; CDR2 reads FQNEAQ (reference sequence). This CDR3 has 14 amino acids. The junction had 5 bases not matched to a gene; V was cut back by 5 bases and J by 5 bases. This chain's CDR3 is CASSISGRQDTQYF. In DNA, the CDR3 is TGTGCCAGCAGCATTAGCGGGAGACAAGATACGCAGTATTTT.

J is TRBJ1-4 and V is TRBV28; the D is unclear. This CDR3 is built from 12 residues. Germline-derived CDR1 and CDR2 are MDHEN and SYDVKM. V gave up 3 bases and J gave up 8 bases, with 7 bases separating them. This chain's CDR3 is CASSFEREKLFF. DNA for the CDR3: TGTGCCAGCAGTTTTGAGCGGGAAAAACTGTTTTTT.

The chain is built from TRBV7-2 and TRBJ2-1; TRBD2 matches at 9 bases. V lost 3 bases, J lost 0 bases, and 9 bases stayed unmatched. Germline assignment: CDR1 SGHTA and CDR2 FQGNSA. The CDR3 extends over 18 amino acids. The CDR3 region is CASSFPWTSESSYNEQFF. The CDR3 bases are TGTGCCAGCAGCTTCCCGTGGACTAGCGAAAGCTCCTACAATGAGCAGTTCTTC.

The rearrangement links TRBV9 to TRBJ1-2; tentative D call: TRBD1 (5 bases). Deletions cut 4 bases from V and 2 bases from J, with 9 bases between. In germline, CDR1 is SGDLS, CDR2 YYNGEE. The CDR3 covers 13 residues. As DNA, the CDR3 is TGTGCCAGCAGCCCCAGGGTAAACTATGGCTACACCTTC. Amino acids: CASSPRVNYGYTF.

The rearrangement joins TRBV7-2 to TRBJ1-2; the D gene is possibly TRBD1 (5 bases). Trimming left V 5 bases short and J 8 bases short, with 15 bases between. The CDR3 is made up of 13 amino acids. Germline V gives CDR1 SGHTA, CDR2 FQGNSA. The CDR3 sequence is CASSGDLLGGYTF. CDR3 sequence (DNA): TGTGCCAGCAGCGGGGACTTGCTTGGGGGCTACACCTTC. The whole variable domain, filled in from reference TRBV7-2 and TRBJ1-2, reads GAGVSQSPSNKVTEKGKDVELRCDPISGHTALYWYRQSLGQGLEFLIYFQGNSAPDKSGLPSDRFSAERTGGSVSTLTIQRTQQEDSAVYLCASSGDLLGGYTFGSGTRLTVV.

The chain uses TRBV11-2 and TRBJ2-1; 10 bases map to TRBD2. CDR1 is SGHAT and CDR2 is FQNNGV in the germline V gene. The length of the CDR3 is 18 residues. V dropped 0 bases and J dropped 4; count of bases not matched to a gene: 9. For the CDR3, the DNA is TGTGCCAGCAGCTTAGATCTTGACCTAGCGGGAGCATACAATGAGCAGTTCTTC. Translation gives CASSLDLDLAGAYNEQFF. Full variable domain (remainder filled in from reference TRBV11-2 and TRBJ2-1): EAGVAQSPRYKIIEKRQSVAFWCNPISGHATLYWYQQILGQGPKLLIQFQNNGVVDDSQLPKDRFSAERLKGVDSTLKIQPAKLEDSAVYLCASSLDLDLAGAYNEQFFGPGTRLTVL.

The CDR3 spells CASSSLPGTGSSGNTIYF. The CDR3 nucleotides read TGTGCCAGCAGCTCATTACCCGGGACAGGGTCTTCTGGAAACACCATATATTTT. The rearrangement uses TRBV7-9 and TRBJ1-3; TRBD1 matches at 9 bases. CDR1 and CDR2 from the germline V gene are SEHNR and FQNEAQ (reference sequence). With V trimmed by 4 bases and J by 1 base, 11 bases remained unmatched. This CDR3 comprises 18 residues.

This clone was detected only once. This chain links TRBV5-4 with TRBJ2-1; no reliable D call. V was cut by 0 bases and J by 7 bases, with 17 bases left in between. This CDR3 region has 16 residues. Germline V gene sequence: CDR1 SGHNT, CDR2 YYREEE (reference sequence). The DNA of the CDR3 is TGTGCCAGCAGCTTGGGGGCCGTAAGCCGACCTAATGAGCAGTTCTTC. Amino acids: CASSLGAVSRPNEQFF.

As regards this clone: This same CDR3 is encoded by further DNA sequences in the sample. V usage is TRBV11-2 and J usage is TRBJ1-1, with D tentatively TRBD1 (5 bases). The CDR3 totals 12 residues. V gave up 8 bases and J gave up 4 bases, with 11 bases separating them. Germline CDR1 is SGHAT and CDR2 is FQNNGV. The CDR3: CASGGFRTEAFF. The DNA for the CDR3 is TGTGCCAGCGGGGGGTTTCGCACTGAAGCTTTCTTT.

CDR3 amino acids: CASTVTSGRIYEQYF. The CDR3 DNA sequence: TGTGCCAGCACCGTGACTAGCGGGAGAATCTACGAGCAGTACTTC. The rearrangement joins TRBV11-2 to TRBJ2-7; 12 nucleotides match TRBD2. In germline, CDR1 is SGHAT, CDR2 FQNNGV. This CDR3 has 15 residues. After removal of 7 bases from V and 3 bases from J, the junction contained 7 bases not matched to a gene.

The chain carries TRBV28 and TRBJ1-1, with no clear D. Germline-derived CDR1 and CDR2 are MDHEN and SYDVKM. Trimming left V 10 bases short and J 5 bases short, with 17 bases between. There are 13 residues in the CDR3. In DNA form, the CDR3 reads TGTGCCACTGGGGAGCAAGTCCGAACTGAAGCTTTCTTT. Its protein product is CATGEQVRTEAFF.

The chain combines TRBV2 with TRBJ2-1, with D uncertain. There are 12 residues in the CDR3. CDR1 is SNHLY and CDR2 is FYNNEI in the germline V gene. V was pared by 10 bases and J by 9 bases, with 16 bases between. The CDR3 sequence: CATRKFNSEQFF. The CDR3 nucleotides are TGTGCCACCAGGAAGTTTAACAGTGAGCAGTTCTTC.

The chain joins TRBV2 to TRBJ1-4; the match to TRBD1 covers 9 bases. With V trimmed by 5 bases and J by 4 bases, 2 bases remained unmatched. The germline CDR1 and CDR2 sequences are SNHLY and FYNNEI. The CDR3 runs 14 residues. The CDR3 here is CASSLDRGNEKLFF. Written as DNA, the CDR3 is TGTGCCAGCAGTTTGGACAGGGGTAATGAAAAACTGTTTTTT. Supplemented by reference TRBV2 and TRBJ1-4, the full variable domain reads EPEVTQTPSHQVTQMGQEVILRCVPISNHLYFYWYRQILGQKVEFLVSFYNNEISEKSEIFDDQFSVERPDGSNFTLKIRSTKLEDSAMYFCASSLDRGNEKLFFGSGTQLSVL.